Sequencing of this T cell receptor beta chain was carried out in a study of blood T cell repertoires in COVID-19 (dated by TCRdb to the early 2020s). General notes on the study: Samples from collaborators originated in the United States, Italy and Spain and spanned both the acute and convalescent phases of COVID-19. The material from the prospective study consisted of cDNA or gDNA derived from T cells, B-cell-depleted T cells, or PBMCs. The dataset comprised deeply sampled blood TCRbeta repertoires from subjects exposed to, actively infected with, or recovered from COVID-19. The repertoires were released in a freely available public database intended as a resource for research on the immune response to SARS-CoV-2. Samples were obtained from the ongoing ImmuneRACE study (first 160 participants) and from over a thousand subjects provided by 6 global collaborators. The sample metadata nearly always contained a de-identified subject ID, COVID-19 status, age in years and sex. Where HLA class I and class II types were available, the types were taken from metadata supplied by the sample provider, not from assay-based typing. What the work shows at the level of the full study, not this receptor alone: How much clinical and demographic metadata was included differed by source and by participant, and the metadata was provided uncurated.

Turning to this clone: Which antigen it targets is not known. No qualities accompany the bases; no much larger clone lies one base away.

Enrolling through a virtual design, the prospective study's participants ranged in age from roughly 18 to 89 years and lived across about two dozen United States geographic areas. Cohort assignment in the prospective study relied on participant-reported clinical history from a screening survey and a study questionnaire. A participant counted as exposed if, within 2 weeks of entering the study, that participant had been in contact with someone who had a PCR-confirmed or clinician-diagnosed COVID-19 case. In the prospective study, mobile phlebotomists collected whole blood, serum and a nasopharyngeal or oropharyngeal swab from each participant. Participants in the prospective study had the option to provide additional blood draws and questionnaires over a roughly 2-month period. Prospective study blood samples were shipped either frozen or at room temperature before DNA extraction. TCRbeta CDR3 regions were amplified from genomic DNA by means of the immunoSEQ Assay, a bias-controlled multiplex PCR. On the study's bioinformatics: The number of nucleated cells in each sample was estimated by amplification of reference gene primers within the assay. To quantify the absolute abundance of each unique TCRbeta CDR3 rearrangement, sequence reads were collapsed and filtered. For each sample, productive Simpson clonality was calculated as the square root of Simpson's diversity index over productive rearrangements. TCRdb took over this immuneACCESS table, retaining in-frame rearrangements with V and J assigned. Such tables are incomplete; in checked studies, under half of the missing clones stem from an unresolved V gene, and the remainder is unexplained. D and trimming come from the DNA, and the V and J calls and clone size come from that table. Within this sample are about 220,000 clones, with roughly four fifths of them counted one time only. The ten largest clonotypes hold nearly 5% of the sample.

The CDR3 goes from the cysteine to the phenylalanine over 15 residues. This entry keeps only the CDR3 DNA: 45 bases, framed from base 1. The V end loses 3 bases and the J end loses 2 bases, and a stretch of 14 bases separates them. CDR1 and CDR2 were assigned from the germline V gene as SGHDT and YYEEEE. The rearrangement joined TRBV5-6 to TRBJ1-1; D gene: possibly TRBD1, on 6 matching bases. This receptor was taken from a woman aged 45-60 years who had been exposed to COVID-19. The material sequenced was PBMCs or T cells enriched from blood (not recorded which). The DNA is as follows: TGTGCCAGCAGCTCCCGGGACACCCACAACACTGAAGCTTTCTTT. The translation is CASSSRDTHNTEAFF.